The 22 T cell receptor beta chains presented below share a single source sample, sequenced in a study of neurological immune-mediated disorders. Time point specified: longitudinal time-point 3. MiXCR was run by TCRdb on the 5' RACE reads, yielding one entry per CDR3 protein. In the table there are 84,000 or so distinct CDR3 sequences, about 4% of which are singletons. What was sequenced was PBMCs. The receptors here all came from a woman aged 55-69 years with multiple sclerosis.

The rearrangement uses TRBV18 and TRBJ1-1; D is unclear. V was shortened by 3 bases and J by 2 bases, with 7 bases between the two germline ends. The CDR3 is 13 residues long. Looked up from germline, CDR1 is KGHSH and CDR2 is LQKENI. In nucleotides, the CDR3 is TGTGCCAGCTCACCCCCGACAAACACTGAAGCTTTCTTT. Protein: CASSPPTNTEAFF.

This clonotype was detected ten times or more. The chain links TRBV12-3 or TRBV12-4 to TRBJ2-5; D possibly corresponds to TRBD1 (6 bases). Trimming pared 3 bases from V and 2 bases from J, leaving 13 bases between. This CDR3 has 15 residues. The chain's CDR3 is CASSLAQGLQETQYF. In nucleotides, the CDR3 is TGTGCCAGCAGTTTGGCACAGGGATTACAAGAGACCCAGTACTTC.

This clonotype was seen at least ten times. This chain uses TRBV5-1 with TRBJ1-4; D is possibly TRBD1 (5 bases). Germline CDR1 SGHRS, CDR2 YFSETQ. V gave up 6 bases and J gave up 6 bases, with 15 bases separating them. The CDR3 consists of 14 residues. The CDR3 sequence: CASNYGGSDEKLFF. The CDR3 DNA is TGCGCCAGCAACTATGGGGGGAGCGATGAAAAACTGTTTTTT. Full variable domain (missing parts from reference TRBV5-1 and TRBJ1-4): KAGVTQTPRYLIKTRGQQVTLSCSPISGHRSVSWYQQTPGQGLQFLFEYFSETQRNKGNFPGRFSGRQFSNSRSEMNVSTLELGDSALYLCASNYGGSDEKLFFGSGTQLSVL.

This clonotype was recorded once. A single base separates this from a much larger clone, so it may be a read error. The CDR3 protein is CATSDWDGTYNDQFF. The DNA for the CDR3 is TGTGCCACCAGTGATTGGGACGGAACCTACAATGACCAGTTCTTC. The chain joins TRBV24-1 to TRBJ2-1; D possibly uses TRBD1 or TRBD2 (5 bases each). The CDR3 runs 15 residues. Germline assignment: CDR1 KGHDR and CDR2 SFDVKD.

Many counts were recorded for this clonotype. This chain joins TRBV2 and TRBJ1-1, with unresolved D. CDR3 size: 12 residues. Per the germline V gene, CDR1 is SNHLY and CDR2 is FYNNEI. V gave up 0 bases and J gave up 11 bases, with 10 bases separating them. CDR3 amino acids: CASSEAPSRAFF. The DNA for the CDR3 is TGTGCCAGCAGTGAAGCGCCGAGTAGGGCTTTCTTT.

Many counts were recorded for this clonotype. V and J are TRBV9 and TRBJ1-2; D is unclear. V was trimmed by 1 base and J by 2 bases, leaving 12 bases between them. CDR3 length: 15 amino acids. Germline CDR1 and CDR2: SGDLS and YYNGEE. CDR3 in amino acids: CASSVFPGLNYGYTF. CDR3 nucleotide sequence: TGTGCCAGCAGCGTATTCCCCGGTCTGAACTATGGCTACACCTTC. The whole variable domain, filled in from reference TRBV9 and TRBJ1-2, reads DSGVTQTPKHLITATGQRVTLRCSPRSGDLSVYWYQQSLDQGLQFLIQYYNGEERAKGNILERFSAQQFPDLHSELNLSSLELGDSALYFCASSVFPGLNYGYTFGSGTRLTVV.

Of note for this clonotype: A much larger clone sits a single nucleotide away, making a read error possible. The CDR3 sequence: CPSSSNSGEQYF. CDR3 bases: TGCCCCAGCAGCTCTAACTCGGGGGAGCAGTACTTC. V and J are TRBV5-1 and TRBJ2-7, with a weak D call TRBD2 (5 bases). The CDR3 extends over 12 amino acids. Germline V gene lookup returns CDR1 SGHRS and CDR2 YFSETQ.

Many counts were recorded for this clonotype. The CDR3 region has the DNA TGTGCCAGCAACTTACTAGCGGGACCAGAGACCCAGTACTTC. It is translated as CASNLLAGPETQYF. The chain carries TRBV12-3 or TRBV12-4 and TRBJ2-5; 10 bases agree with TRBD2. CDR3 size: 14 residues. V was pared by 7 bases and J by 4 bases, with 6 bases of the junction left unmatched.

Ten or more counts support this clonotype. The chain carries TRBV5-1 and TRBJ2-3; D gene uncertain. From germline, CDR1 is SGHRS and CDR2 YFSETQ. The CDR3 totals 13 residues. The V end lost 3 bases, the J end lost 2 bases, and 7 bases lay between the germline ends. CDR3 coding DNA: TGCGCCAGCAGCTCCAGACACACAGATACGCAGTATTTT. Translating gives CASSSRHTDTQYF.

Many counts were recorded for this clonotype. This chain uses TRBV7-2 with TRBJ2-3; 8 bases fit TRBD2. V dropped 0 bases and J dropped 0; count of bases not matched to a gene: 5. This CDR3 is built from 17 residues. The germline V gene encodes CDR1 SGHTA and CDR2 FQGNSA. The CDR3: CASSLAGGVRSTDTQYF. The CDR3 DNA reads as TGTGCCAGCAGCTTAGCCGGGGGGGTGAGGAGCACAGATACGCAGTATTTT.

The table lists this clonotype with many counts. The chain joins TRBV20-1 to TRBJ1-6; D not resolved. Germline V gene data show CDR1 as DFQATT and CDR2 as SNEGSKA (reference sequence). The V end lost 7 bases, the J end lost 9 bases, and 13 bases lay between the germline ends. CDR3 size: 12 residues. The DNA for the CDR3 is TGCAGTGTCGGCCGAGTACCTTCACCCCTCCACTTT. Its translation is CSVGRVPSPLHF.

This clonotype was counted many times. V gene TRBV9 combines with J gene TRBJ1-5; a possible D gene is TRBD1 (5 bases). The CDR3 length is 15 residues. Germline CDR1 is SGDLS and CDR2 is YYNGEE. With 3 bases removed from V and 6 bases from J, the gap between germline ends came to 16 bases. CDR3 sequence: CASSGRPGPGQPQHF. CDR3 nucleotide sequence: TGTGCCAGCAGCGGCCGACCGGGGCCGGGTCAGCCCCAGCATTTT.

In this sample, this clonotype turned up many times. The CDR3 bases are TGCGCCAGCAGCTTGACTGACGGAACTAACTATGGCTACACCTTC. As protein: CASSLTDGTNYGYTF. The chain couples TRBV5-1 to TRBJ1-2; unclear D gene. The CDR3 extends over 15 amino acids. Between the trimmed V and J ends, which lost 1 base and 0 bases, there was a span of 10 bases. Germline V lookup: CDR1 SGHRS, CDR2 YFSETQ.

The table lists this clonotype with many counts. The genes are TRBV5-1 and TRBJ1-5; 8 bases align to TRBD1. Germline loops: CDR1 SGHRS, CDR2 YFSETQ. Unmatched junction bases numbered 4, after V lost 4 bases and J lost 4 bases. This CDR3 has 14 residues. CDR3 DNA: TGCGCCAGCAGCCCCAGGGGGCCAAATCAGCCCCAGCATTTT. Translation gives CASSPRGPNQPQHF.

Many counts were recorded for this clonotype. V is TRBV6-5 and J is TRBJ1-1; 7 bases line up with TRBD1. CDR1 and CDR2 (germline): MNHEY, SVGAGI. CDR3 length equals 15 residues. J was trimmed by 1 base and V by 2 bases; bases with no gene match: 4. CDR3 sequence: CASSYARTGNTEAFF. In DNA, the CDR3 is TGTGCCAGCAGTTACGCAAGGACAGGGAACACTGAAGCTTTCTTT.

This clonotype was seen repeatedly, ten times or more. For the CDR3, the DNA is TGTGCCAGCAGCTTGAGTGGGACGGCTTACGAGCAGTACTTC. It translates to CASSLSGTAYEQYF. This chain connects TRBV5-6 to TRBJ2-7; either TRBD1 or TRBD2 may supply D (5 bases each). Per the germline V gene, CDR1 is SGHDT and CDR2 is YYEEEE. Trimming cost V 1 base and J 4 bases, with 12 bases left between them. The CDR3 is 14 residues long.

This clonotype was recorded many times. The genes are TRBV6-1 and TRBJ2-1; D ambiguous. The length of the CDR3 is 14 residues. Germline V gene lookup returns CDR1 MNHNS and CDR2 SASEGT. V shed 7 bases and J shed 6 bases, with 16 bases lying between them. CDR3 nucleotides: TGTGCCAGCAAGAAATCCCAGATACTCAATGAGCAGTTCTTC. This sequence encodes CASKKSQILNEQFF.

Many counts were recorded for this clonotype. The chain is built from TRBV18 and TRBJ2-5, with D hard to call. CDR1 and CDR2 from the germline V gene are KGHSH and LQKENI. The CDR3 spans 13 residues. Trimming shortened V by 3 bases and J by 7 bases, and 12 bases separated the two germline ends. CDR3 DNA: TGTGCCAGCTCACCGGGGTTGATGGGGACCCAGTACTTC. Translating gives CASSPGLMGTQYF.

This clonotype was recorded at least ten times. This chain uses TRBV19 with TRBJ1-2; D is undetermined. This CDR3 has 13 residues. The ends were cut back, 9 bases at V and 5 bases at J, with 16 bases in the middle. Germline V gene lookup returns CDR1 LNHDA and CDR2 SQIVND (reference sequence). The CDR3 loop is CASTPQEGYGYTF. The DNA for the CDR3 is TGTGCCAGCACTCCACAAGAGGGTTATGGCTACACCTTC. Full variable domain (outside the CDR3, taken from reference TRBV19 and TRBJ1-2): DGGITQSPKYLFRKEGQNVTLSCEQNLNHDAMYWYRQDPGQGLRLIYYSQIVNDFQKGDIAEGYSVSREKKESFPLTVTSAQKNPTAFYLCASTPQEGYGYTFGSGTRLTVV.

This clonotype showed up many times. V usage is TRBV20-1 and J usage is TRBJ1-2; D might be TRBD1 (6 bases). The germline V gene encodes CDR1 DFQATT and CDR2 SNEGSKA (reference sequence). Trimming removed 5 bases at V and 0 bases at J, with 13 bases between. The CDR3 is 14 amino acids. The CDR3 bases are TGCAGTGCTGGGCAGGACAGAGCTAACTATGGCTACACCTTC. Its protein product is CSAGQDRANYGYTF.

The CDR3 loop is CASSYQIRRLLSPLHF. The CDR3 region has the DNA TGTGCCAGCAGTTACCAAATCAGAAGGCTTCTCTCACCCCTCCACTTT. The J gene is TRBJ1-6, the V gene TRBV28; D remains ambiguous. The CDR3 covers 16 residues. V was cut by 4 bases and J by 10 bases, with 20 bases left in between. CDR1 and CDR2 (germline): MDHEN, SYDVKM.

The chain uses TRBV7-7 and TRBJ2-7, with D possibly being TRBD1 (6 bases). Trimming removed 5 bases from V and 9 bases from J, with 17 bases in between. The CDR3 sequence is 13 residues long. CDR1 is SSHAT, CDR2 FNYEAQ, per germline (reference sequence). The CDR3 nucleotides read TGTGCCAGCAGCCAGATACAGGGTTCCGGGCAGTACTTC. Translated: CASSQIQGSGQYF.